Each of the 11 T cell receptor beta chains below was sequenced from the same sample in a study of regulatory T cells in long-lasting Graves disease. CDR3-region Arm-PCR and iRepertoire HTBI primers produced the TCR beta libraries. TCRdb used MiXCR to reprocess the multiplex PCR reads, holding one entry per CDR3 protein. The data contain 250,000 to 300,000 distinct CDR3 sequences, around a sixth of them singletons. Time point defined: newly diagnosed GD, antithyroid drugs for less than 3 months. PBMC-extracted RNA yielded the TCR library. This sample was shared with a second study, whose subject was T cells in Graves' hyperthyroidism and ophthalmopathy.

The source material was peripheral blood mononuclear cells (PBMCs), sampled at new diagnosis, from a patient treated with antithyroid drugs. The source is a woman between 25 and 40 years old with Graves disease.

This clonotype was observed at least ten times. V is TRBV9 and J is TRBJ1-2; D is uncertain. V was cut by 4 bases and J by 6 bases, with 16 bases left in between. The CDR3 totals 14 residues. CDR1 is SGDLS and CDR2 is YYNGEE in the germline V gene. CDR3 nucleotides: TGTGCCAGCAGCCTCACCCAAGGACTAAATGGCTACACCTTC. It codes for CASSLTQGLNGYTF.

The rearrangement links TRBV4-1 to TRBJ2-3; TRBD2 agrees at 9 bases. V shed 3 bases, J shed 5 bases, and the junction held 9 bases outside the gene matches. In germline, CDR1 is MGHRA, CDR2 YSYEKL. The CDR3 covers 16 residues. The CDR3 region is CASSHAGGPEGDTQYF. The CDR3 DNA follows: TGCGCCAGCAGCCACGCGGGGGGGCCTGAGGGAGATACGCAGTATTTT.

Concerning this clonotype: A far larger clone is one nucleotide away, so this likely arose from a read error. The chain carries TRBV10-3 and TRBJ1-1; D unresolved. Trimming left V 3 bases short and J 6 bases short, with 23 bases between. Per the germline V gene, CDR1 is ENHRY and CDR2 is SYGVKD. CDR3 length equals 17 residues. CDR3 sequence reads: CAISDPGRSRYVSEAFF. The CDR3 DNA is TGTGCCATCAGTGACCCCGGACGAAGTCGGTATGTATCTGAAGCTTTCTTT.

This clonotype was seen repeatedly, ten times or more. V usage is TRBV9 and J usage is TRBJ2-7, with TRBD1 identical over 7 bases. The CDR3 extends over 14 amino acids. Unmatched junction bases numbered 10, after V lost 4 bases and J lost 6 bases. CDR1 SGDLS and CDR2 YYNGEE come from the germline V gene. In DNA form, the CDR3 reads TGTGCCAGCAGCCCCCGACAGGGTGAACGCGAGCAGTACTTC. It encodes CASSPRQGEREQYF.

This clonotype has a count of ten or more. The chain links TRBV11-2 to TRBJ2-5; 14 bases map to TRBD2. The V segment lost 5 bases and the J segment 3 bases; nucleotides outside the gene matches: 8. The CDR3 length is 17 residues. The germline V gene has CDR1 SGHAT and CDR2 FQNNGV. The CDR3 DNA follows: TGTGCCAGCAGCCCCAGGACTAGCGGGGGGCCAAAAGAGACCCAGTACTTC. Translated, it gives CASSPRTSGGPKETQYF.

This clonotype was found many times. For the CDR3, the DNA is TGTGCCAGCACCTTTTTGGGCTCCTACGAGCAGTACTTC. Translating gives CASTFLGSYEQYF. V usage is TRBV12-3 or TRBV12-4 and J usage is TRBJ2-7; D remains ambiguous. Trimming pared 7 bases from V and 0 bases from J, leaving 10 bases between. This CDR3 region has 13 residues.

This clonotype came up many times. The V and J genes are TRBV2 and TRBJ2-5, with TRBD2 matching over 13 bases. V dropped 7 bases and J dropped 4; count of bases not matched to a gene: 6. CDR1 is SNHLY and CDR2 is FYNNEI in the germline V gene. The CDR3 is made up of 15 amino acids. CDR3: CASTKGLAGRETQYF. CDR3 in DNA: TGTGCCAGCACTAAGGGACTAGCGGGAAGAGAGACCCAGTACTTC.

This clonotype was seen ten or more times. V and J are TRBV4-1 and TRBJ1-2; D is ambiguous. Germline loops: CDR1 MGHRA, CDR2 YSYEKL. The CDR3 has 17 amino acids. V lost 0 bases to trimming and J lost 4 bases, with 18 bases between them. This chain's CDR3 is CASSQDPHDTLSYGYTF. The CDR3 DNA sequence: TGCGCCAGCAGCCAAGATCCGCACGACACTCTGTCCTATGGCTACACCTTC.

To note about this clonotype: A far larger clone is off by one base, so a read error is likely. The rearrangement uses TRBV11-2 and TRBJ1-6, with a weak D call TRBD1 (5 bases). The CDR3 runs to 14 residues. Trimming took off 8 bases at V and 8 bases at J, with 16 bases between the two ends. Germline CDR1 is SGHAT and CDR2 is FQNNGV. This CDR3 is CASSGGENDSPLHF. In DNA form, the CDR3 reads TGTGCCAGCTCCGGGGGAGAAAATGATTCACCCCTCCACTTT.

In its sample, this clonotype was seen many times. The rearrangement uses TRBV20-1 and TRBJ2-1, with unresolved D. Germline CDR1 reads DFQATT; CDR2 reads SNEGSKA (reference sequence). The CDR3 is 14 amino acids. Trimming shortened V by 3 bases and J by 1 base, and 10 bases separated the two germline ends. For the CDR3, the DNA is TGCAGTGCTAGTCAGTCCCAATCCTACAATGAGCAGTTCTTC. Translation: CSASQSQSYNEQFF.

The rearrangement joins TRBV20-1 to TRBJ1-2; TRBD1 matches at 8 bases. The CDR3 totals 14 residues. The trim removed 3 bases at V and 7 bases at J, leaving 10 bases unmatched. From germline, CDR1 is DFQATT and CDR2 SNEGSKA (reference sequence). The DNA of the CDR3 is TGCAGTGCTAGCTCGACAGGGGCCAGATGTGGCTACACCTTC. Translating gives CSASSTGARCGYTF.